This T cell receptor beta chain was identified in a study of OX40 agonist ivuxolimab in advanced cancers. About the research overall: Recorded diagnoses for dose-escalation patients were hepatocellular carcinoma, melanoma, renal cell or head and neck cancer. Study results and limitations: Partial responders treated at 0.1-3.0 mg/kg exhibited clonal expansion among the lowest measured.

Anyone with autoimmune disease history or systemic immunosuppression was excluded. In the case of this clone: The antigen remains undetermined.

Germline values: CDR1 SGHNT, CDR2 YYREEE (reference sequence). The CDR3 contains 14 residues. J was trimmed by 6 bases and V by 0 bases; bases with no gene match: 4. Only in-frame clones appear in the TCRdb table, and some are missing; sequencing was by immunoSEQ multiplex PCR. The sample yields 35,000 to 50,000 clones, around 87% seen once. The receptor was isolated from an adult with an advanced solid tumor such as melanoma, head and neck, liver or kidney cancer. The J gene is TRBJ2-7, the V gene TRBV5-4, with 9 nucleotides matching TRBD2. This material consisted of CD4+ or CD8+ T cells sorted from blood, taken in a trial of the OX40 agonist ivuxolimab. CDR3 bases: TGTGCCAGCAGCTTGGAAATAGCGGGAGCCGAGCAGTACTTC. This encodes CASSLEIAGAEQYF.